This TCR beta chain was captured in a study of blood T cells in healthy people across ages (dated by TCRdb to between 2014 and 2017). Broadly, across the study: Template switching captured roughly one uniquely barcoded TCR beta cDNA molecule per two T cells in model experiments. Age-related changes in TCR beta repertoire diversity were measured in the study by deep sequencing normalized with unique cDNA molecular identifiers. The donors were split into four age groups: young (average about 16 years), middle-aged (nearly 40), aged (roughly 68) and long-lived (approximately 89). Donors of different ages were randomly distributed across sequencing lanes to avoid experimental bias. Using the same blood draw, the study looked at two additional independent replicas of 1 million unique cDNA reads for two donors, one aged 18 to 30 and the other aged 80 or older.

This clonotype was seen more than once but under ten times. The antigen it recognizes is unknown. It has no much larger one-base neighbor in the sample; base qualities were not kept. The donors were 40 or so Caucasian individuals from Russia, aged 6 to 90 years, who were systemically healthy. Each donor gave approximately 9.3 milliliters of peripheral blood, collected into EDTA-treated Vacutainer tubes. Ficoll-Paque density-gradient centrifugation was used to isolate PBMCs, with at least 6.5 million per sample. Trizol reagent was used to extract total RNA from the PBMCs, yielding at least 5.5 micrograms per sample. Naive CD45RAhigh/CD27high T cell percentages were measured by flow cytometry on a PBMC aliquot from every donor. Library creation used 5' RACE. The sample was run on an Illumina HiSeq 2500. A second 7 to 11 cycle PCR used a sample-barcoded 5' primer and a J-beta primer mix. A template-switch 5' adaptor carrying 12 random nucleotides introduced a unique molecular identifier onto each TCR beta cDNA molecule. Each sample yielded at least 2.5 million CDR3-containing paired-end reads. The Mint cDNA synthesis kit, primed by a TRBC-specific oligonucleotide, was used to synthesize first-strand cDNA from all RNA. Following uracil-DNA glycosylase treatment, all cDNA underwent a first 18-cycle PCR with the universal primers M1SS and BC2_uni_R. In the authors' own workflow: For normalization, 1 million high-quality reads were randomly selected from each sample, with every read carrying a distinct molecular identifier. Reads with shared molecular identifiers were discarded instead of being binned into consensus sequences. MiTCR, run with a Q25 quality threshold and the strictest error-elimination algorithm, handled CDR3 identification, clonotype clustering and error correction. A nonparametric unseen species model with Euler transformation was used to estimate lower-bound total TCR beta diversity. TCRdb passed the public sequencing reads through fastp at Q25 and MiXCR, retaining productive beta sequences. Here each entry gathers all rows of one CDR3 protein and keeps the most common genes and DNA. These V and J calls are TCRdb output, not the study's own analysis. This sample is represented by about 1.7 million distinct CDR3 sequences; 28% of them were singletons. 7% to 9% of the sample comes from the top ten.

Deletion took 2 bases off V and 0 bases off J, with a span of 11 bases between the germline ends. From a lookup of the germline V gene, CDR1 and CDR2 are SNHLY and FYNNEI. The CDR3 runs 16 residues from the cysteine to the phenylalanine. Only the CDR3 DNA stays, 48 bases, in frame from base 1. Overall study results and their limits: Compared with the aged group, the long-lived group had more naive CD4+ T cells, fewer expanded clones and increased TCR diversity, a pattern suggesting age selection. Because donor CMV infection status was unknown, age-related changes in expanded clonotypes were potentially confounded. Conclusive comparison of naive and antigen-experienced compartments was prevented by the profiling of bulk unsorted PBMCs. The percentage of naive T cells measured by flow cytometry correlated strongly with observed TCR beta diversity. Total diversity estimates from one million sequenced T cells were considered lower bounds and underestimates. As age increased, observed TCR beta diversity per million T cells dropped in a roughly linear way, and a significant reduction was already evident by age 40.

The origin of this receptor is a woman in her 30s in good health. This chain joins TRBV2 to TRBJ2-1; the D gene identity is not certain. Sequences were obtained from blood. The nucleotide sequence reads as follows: TGTGCCAGCAGTGAAACTAACGGTAACTCCTACAATGAGCAGTTCTTC. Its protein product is CASSETNGNSYNEQFF.